Listed here are 11 T cell receptor beta chains from one sample, sequenced in a study of cytomegalovirus exposure and HLA in healthy donors. 60 Vbeta and 13 Jbeta primers were used in PCR. TCRdb's table, derived via immunoSEQ multiplex PCR, lists solely in-frame clones and lacks some. This table holds about 200,000 clones, about 80% found once. Source material: PBMCs. All receptors come from a man in his late teens or twenties in good health and CMV-seronegative.

This rearrangement joins TRBV7-8 to TRBJ1-4; TRBD1 matches 7 bases. The CDR3 loop spans 14 amino acids. V lost 3 bases to trimming and J lost 5 bases; unmatched junction nucleotides: 3. The V gene's germline CDR1 is SGHVS and CDR2 FQNEAQ. The CDR3 nucleotides read TGTGCCAGCAGCTTTTGGGACAGAAATGAAAAACTGTTTTTT. Encoded protein: CASSFWDRNEKLFF.

The chain couples TRBV5-4 to TRBJ2-7, with TRBD2 matching over 10 bases. V shed 5 bases, J shed 5 bases, and the junction held 7 bases outside the gene matches. The germline V gene has CDR1 SGHNT and CDR2 YYREEE (reference sequence). The CDR3 covers 14 residues. This chain's CDR3 is CASSLLAGPDEQYF. CDR3 DNA: TGTGCCAGCAGTTTACTAGCGGGACCAGACGAGCAGTACTTC.

This clone came up a few times. This rearrangement joins TRBV5-4 to TRBJ1-2; 7 bases fit TRBD1. Germline V gene lookup returns CDR1 SGHNT and CDR2 YYREEE (reference sequence). CDR3 size: 15 residues. The V segment lost 2 bases and the J segment 2 bases; nucleotides outside the gene matches: 6. The CDR3 region is CASSFDRVGNYGYTF. The CDR3 region has the DNA TGTGCCAGCAGCTTCGACAGGGTAGGGAACTATGGCTACACCTTC.

CDR3 amino acids: CASSESGGTGANVLTF. CDR3 DNA sequence: TGTGCCAGCAGTGAATCGGGGGGGACTGGGGCCAACGTCCTGACTTTC. V gene TRBV25-1 combines with J gene TRBJ2-6, with TRBD2 matching 8 bases. The germline V gene encodes CDR1 MGHDK and CDR2 SYGVNS. V shed 1 base, J shed 2 bases, and the junction held 1 base outside the gene matches. The CDR3 totals 16 residues.

V and J are TRBV4-2 and TRBJ2-5, with 14 bases that match TRBD2. The J call may be wrong; the DNA end is better matched by TRBJ2-7. CDR1 is LGHNA and CDR2 is YNFKEQ in the germline V gene. This CDR3 is 19 amino acids long. The CDR3 here is CASSQGDGLAGGHSYEQYF. The CDR3 nucleotides are TGTGCCAGCAGCCAAGGGGATGGACTAGCGGGAGGCCACTCCTACGAGCAGTACTTC.

The rearrangement joins TRBV28 to TRBJ2-7, with 10 bases identical to TRBD2. Trimming cost V 2 bases and J 1 base; bases outside gene matches: 5. From germline, CDR1 is MDHEN and CDR2 SYDVKM. The CDR3 consists of 16 residues. In nucleotides, the CDR3 is TGTGCCAGCAGTTTAGCCGCTAGCGGGGGATCCTACGAGCAGTACTTC. Protein sequence: CASSLAASGGSYEQYF.

This clone was counted once. The V gene is TRBV27, the J gene TRBJ2-3; 7 nucleotides line up with TRBD1. Germline lookup yields CDR1 MNHEY and CDR2 SMNVEV (reference sequence). The CDR3 is made up of 14 amino acids. Germline trimming cut 7 bases from V and 1 base from J; bases unmatched to any gene: 5. This CDR3 reads CASTDRERTDTQYF. The CDR3 nucleotides are TGTGCCAGCACCGACAGGGAACGCACAGATACGCAGTATTTT.

The rearrangement joins TRBV7-3 to TRBJ1-6; D perhaps matches TRBD1 (6 bases). The CDR3 contains 14 residues. CDR1 is SGHTA and CDR2 is FQGTGA in the germline V gene. Trimming shortened V by 5 bases and J by 8 bases, and 13 bases separated the two germline ends. The CDR3: CASSPGGHDSPLHF. The CDR3 nucleotides are TGTGCCAGCAGCCCGGGGGGGCATGATTCACCCCTCCACTTT.

Comment on this clone: The same CDR3 can be traced to other DNA sequences in this sample. The V call is TRBV6-5, the J call TRBJ2-2; possible D gene TRBD1, 5 bases. The CDR3 runs 12 residues. CDR1 and CDR2 from the germline V gene are MNHEY and SVGAGI. Trimming took off 2 bases at V and 7 bases at J, with 5 bases between the two ends. CDR3 protein: CASSYRGGELFF. Here the CDR3 DNA reads TGTGCCAGCAGTTACAGGGGCGGGGAGCTGTTTTTT.

This rearrangement joins TRBV19 to TRBJ2-1, with a weak D call TRBD2 (6 bases). Germline V gene lookup returns CDR1 LNHDA and CDR2 SQIVND (reference sequence). Deletions cut 0 bases from V and 4 bases from J, with 10 bases between. The CDR3 length is 15 residues. This chain's CDR3 is CASSIEGGRYNEQFF. The DNA for the CDR3 is TGTGCCAGTAGTATAGAGGGAGGTCGATACAATGAGCAGTTCTTC.

The gene calls are TRBV11-2 and TRBJ2-7, with D possibly matching TRBD1 (5 bases). Trimming took 1 base from V and 5 from J, leaving 12 bases between them. CDR1 is SGHAT, CDR2 FQNNGV, per germline. The CDR3 runs 14 residues. The CDR3 loop is CASSLAGRAHEQYF. The CDR3 DNA follows: TGTGCCAGCAGCTTAGCGGGCAGGGCCCACGAGCAGTACTTC.